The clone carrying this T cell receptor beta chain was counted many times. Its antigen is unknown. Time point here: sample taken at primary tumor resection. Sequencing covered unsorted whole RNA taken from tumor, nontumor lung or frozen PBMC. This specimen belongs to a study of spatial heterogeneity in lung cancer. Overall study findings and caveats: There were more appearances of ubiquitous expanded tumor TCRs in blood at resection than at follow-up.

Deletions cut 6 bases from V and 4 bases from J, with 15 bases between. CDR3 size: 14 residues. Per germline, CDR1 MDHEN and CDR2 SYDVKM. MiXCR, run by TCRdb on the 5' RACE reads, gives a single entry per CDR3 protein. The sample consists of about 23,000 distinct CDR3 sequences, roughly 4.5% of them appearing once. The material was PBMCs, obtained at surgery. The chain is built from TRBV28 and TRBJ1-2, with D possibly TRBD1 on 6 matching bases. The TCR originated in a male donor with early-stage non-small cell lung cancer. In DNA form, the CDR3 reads TGTGCCAGCAGCCTTCCGACAGGCCCCTATGGCTACACCTTC. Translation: CASSLPTGPYGYTF.